This TCR beta chain comes out of a study of neurological immune-mediated disorders. Broader study findings: Healthy controls had more TCR clonal expansion than multiple sclerosis, which showed the least, whereas HTLV-1-associated myelopathy showed the most.

Germline lookup yields CDR1 SNHLY and CDR2 FYNNEI. CDR3 size: 16 residues. V dropped 0 bases and J dropped 7; count of bases not matched to a gene: 8. TCRdb called the 5' RACE reads again in MiXCR, with one record for every CDR3 protein. This table has over 20,000 distinct CDR3 sequences, more than 9% appearing once. About this clonotype itself: The target antigen is unknown.

The sequencing input was PBMCs. This TCR derives from a woman aged 55 to 70 with HTLV-1-associated myelopathy (HAM/TSP). This rearrangement joins TRBV2 to TRBJ2-1; 8 bases match TRBD2. The CDR3 loop reads CASSEAQGLVVNEQFF. CDR3 nucleotide sequence: TGTGCCAGCAGTGAAGCTCAGGGACTAGTAGTAAATGAGCAGTTCTTC.